This is a list of T cell receptor beta chains from one sample in a study of blood T cell repertoires in COVID-19. Some clones are missing from TCRdb's copy, which holds only in-frame ones; the method was immunoSEQ multiplex PCR. The sample holds about 440,000 clones, approximately 90% seen once. Sequencing input: peripheral blood. Receptors originate from a woman in her thirties with acute or convalescent COVID-19. The CDR3 runs from the conserved cysteine through the conserved F or W. A D gene is named only where the DNA matches it firmly. Clone size appears in some rows only: once, few, many, or a class for an expanded clone.

clone_size j_call v_call d_call cdr3_nt cdr3_aa
- TRBJ1-2 TRBV6-6 - TGTGCCAGCAGTATGACACCTAACTATGGCTACACCTTC CASSMTPNYGYTF
- TRBJ2-2 TRBV6-5 - TGTGCCAGCAGTTACTCTTCCGGGGTCGGCGGGGAGCTGTTTTTT CASSYSSGVGGELFF
- TRBJ1-2 TRBV19 - TGTGCCAGTAGTACCAGACAGGAGAGGGGCTATGGCTACACCTTC CASSTRQERGYGYTF
- TRBJ1-2 TRBV5-5 - TGTGCCAGCAGCTTGGCTTTTCAGGCAGGGTCTATCTATGGCTACACCTTC CASSLAFQAGSIYGYTF
- TRBJ1-6 TRBV11-3 - TGTGCCAGCAGCCTCATACAAGATTCACCCCTCCACTTT CASSLIQDSPLHF
- TRBJ1-2 TRBV29-1 TRBD1 TGCAGCGTTGAATCTATGACAGGGGGATATGGCTACACCTTC CSVESMTGGYGYTF
- TRBJ2-1 TRBV6-2/TRBV6-3 TRBD1 TGTGCCAGCAGCGACAGGGCTGAGCAGTTCTTC CASSDRAEQFF
- TRBJ2-7 TRBV16 - TGTGCCAGCAGCCAATCGGGCACCAGCTACGAGCAGTACTTC CASSQSGTSYEQYF
once TRBJ2-2 TRBV28 TRBD2 TGTGCCAGCAGTGTACTTAGACTAGCGGGGTTGAACACCGGGGAGCTGTTTTTT CASSVLRLAGLNTGELFF
- TRBJ1-6 TRBV19 - TGTGCCAGTAGTACGCCTACCTCCTATAATTCACCCCTCCACTTT CASSTPTSYNSPLHF
- TRBJ2-3 TRBV30 TRBD2 TGTGCCTGGAGTCAACTTGGGGGGGAAGCAGATACGCAGTATTTT CAWSQLGGEADTQYF
- TRBJ1-5 TRBV6-5 - TGTGCCAGCAAGGGGCCCCCGGGCAATCAGCCCCAGCATTTT CASKGPPGNQPQHF
- TRBJ2-1 TRBV10-3 TRBD2 TGTGCCATCAGTGAGTTAGCGGGGGGGAATGAGCAGTTCTTC CAISELAGGNEQFF
- TRBJ1-2 TRBV3-1/TRBV3-2 - TGTGCCAGCAGCCAAGGGTCGACTGAATACTATGGCTACACCTTC CASSQGSTEYYGYTF
- TRBJ2-5 TRBV5-4 TRBD2 TGTGCCAGCAGCTTGGGAGTAGCGGGGGGGCAAGAGACCCAGTACTTC CASSLGVAGGQETQYF
- TRBJ2-5 TRBV20-1 - TGCAGTGCTCTCGGACCGGGGAGCCAGTACTTC CSALGPGSQYF
- TRBJ1-3 TRBV5-1 - TGCGCCAGCAGCTTGGTCAGGCCCTACCTGGACACCATATATTTT CASSLVRPYLDTIYF
- TRBJ1-1 TRBV30 - TGTGCCTGGACCCCGAATCGGGCTGAAGCTTTCTTT CAWTPNRAEAFF
- TRBJ2-1 TRBV4-1 TRBD1 TGCGCCAGCAGCCCAGGCCTGGGACAGGGGGTCTGGGTAGCGAGGAATGAGCAGTTCTTC CASSPGLGQGVWVARNEQFF
once TRBJ2-7 TRBV5-1 - TGCGCCAGCAGCTTGGGAGGAGGACAGAACTACGAGCAGTACTTC CASSLGGGQNYEQYF
- TRBJ1-2 TRBV19 TRBD1 TGTGCCAGTAGTAAGGGACAGGGTACGCGGGGCTACACCTTC CASSKGQGTRGYTF
- TRBJ2-7 TRBV19 TRBD1 TGTGCCAGTAGCTGGACAGGAACCTACGAGCAGTACTTC CASSWTGTYEQYF
- TRBJ1-1 TRBV7-3 TRBD1 TGTGCCAGCAGTCCAGGGGGGATGAACACTGAAGCTTTCTTT CASSPGGMNTEAFF
- TRBJ1-6 TRBV3-1/TRBV3-2 - TGTGCCAGCAGCCAAGATCGAACAGGGAATGCCAATTCACCCCTCCACTTT CASSQDRTGNANSPLHF
- TRBJ1-6 TRBV30 TRBD1 TGTGCCTGGAGTGGGCCCCGGACAGGTTTTTCACCCCTCCACTTT CAWSGPRTGFSPLHF
- TRBJ1-6 TRBV28 - TGTGCCAGCAGTTTATGGGGGCCGGAAAATTCACCCCTCCACTTT CASSLWGPENSPLHF
- TRBJ1-5 TRBV18 - TGTGCCAGCTCACCCCTCGCGACAGCCACCTTAAATCAGCCCCAGCATTTT CASSPLATATLNQPQHF
- TRBJ1-3 TRBV10-1 - TGCGCCAGCAGTGATTCAGGCGACTCTGGAAACACCATATATTTT CASSDSGDSGNTIYF
- TRBJ1-5 TRBV21-1 - TGTGCCGCCAAAGACAGGGGCGGTGTAAACCAGCCCCAGCATTTT CAAKDRGGVNQPQHF